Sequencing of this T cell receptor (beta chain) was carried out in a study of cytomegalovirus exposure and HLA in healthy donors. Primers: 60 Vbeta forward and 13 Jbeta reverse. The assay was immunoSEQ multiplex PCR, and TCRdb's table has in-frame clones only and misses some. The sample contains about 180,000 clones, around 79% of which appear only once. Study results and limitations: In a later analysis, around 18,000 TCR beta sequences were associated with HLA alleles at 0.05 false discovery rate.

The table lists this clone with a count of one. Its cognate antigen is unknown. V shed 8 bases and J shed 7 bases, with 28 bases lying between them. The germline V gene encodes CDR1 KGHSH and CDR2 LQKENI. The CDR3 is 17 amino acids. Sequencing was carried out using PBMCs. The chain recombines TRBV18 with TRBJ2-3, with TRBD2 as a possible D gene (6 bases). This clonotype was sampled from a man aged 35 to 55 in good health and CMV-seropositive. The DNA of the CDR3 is TGTGCCAGCACCCGGACACCTAGGGAGGCCCAAAGTTATACGCAGTATTTT. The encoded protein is CASTRTPREAQSYTQYF.